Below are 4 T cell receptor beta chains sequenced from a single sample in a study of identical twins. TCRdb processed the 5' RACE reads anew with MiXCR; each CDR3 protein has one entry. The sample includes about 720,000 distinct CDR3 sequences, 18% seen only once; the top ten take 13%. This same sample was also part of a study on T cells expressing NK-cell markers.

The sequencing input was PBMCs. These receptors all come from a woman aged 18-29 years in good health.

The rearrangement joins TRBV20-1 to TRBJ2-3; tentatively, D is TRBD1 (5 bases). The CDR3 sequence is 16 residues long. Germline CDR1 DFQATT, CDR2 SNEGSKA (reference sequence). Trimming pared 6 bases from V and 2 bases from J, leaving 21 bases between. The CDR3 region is CSAFPTRVLSTDTQYF. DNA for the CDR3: TGCAGTGCCTTTCCAACCAGGGTCTTGTCCACAGATACGCAGTATTTT.

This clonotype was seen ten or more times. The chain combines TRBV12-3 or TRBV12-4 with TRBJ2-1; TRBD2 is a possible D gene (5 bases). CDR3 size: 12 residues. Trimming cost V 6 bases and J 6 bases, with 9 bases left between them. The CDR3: CASSGLLNEQFF. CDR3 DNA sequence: TGTGCCAGCAGCGGACTTCTCAATGAGCAGTTCTTC.

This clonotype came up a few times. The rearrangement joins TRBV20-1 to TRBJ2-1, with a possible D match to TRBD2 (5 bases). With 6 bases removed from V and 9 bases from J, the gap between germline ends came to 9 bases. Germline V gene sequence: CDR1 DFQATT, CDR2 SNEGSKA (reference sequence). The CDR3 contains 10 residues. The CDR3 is CSATIVEQFF. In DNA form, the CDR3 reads TGCAGTGCGACTATCGTTGAGCAGTTCTTC.

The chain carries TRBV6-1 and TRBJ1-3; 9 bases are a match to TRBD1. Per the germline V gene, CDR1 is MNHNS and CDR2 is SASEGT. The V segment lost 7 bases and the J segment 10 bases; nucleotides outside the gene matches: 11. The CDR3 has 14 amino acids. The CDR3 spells CASIGSDRGETIYF. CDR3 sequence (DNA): TGTGCCAGCATAGGTTCCGACAGGGGGGAAACCATATATTTT.